Presented here are 16 T cell receptor beta chains from one specimen sequenced in a study of T cells after yellow fever vaccination (dated by TCRdb to about 2019). Reading the label with the study, this specimen's treatment or condition is: live attenuated yellow fever vaccine strain. The library was prepared using 5' RACE. Sequenced using an Illumina NovaSeq 6000. TCRdb's own reprocessing of the public reads used fastp at Q25 and MiXCR and kept productive beta chains. CDR3 protein duplicates are merged, each entry listing the most common genes and DNA. The sample table contains a few hundred thousand distinct CDR3 sequences; only one count was recorded for around 20% of them. The ten most abundant clones make up over 15% of the sample. The input for sequencing was PBMCs, taken before the yellow fever booster vaccination. The receptors originated from a man between 18 and 29 years old who received the YFV17D yellow fever vaccine.

This clonotype has more than one count but fewer than ten. The chain carries TRBV4-2 and TRBJ2-6, with D hard to call. CDR3 size: 16 residues. Trimming cost V 1 base and J 4 bases, with 11 bases left between them. The germline V gene has CDR1 LGHNA and CDR2 YNFKEQ. For the CDR3, the DNA is TGTGCCAGCAGCCAAGGCCCCTTAGGCGGGGCCAACGTCCTGACTTTC. This sequence encodes CASSQGPLGGANVLTF.

This clonotype was picked up a small number of times. V is TRBV5-1 and J is TRBJ1-1; possible D gene TRBD1, 5 bases. The CDR3 length is 13 residues. Germline V gives CDR1 SGHRS, CDR2 YFSETQ. V lost 7 bases to trimming and J lost 1 base, with 11 bases between them. CDR3: CASGLGQNTEAFF. CDR3 in DNA: TGCGCCAGCGGCCTCGGACAGAACACTGAAGCTTTCTTT.

This clonotype was seen a handful of times. The chain joins TRBV4-2 to TRBJ2-1, with 8 nucleotides matching TRBD2. V lost 3 bases, J lost 3 bases, and 7 bases stayed unmatched. The CDR3 consists of 16 residues. Germline values: CDR1 LGHNA, CDR2 YNFKEQ. CDR3 DNA: TGTGCCAGCAGCCAGGATAAAAGCGGGGGCTACAATGAGCAGTTCTTC. Amino acid sequence: CASSQDKSGGYNEQFF.

The sample holds many counts of this clonotype. The rearrangement uses TRBV20-1 and TRBJ2-5; 7 bases map to TRBD2. CDR1 DFQATT and CDR2 SNEGSKA come from the germline V gene (reference sequence). With V trimmed by 0 bases and J by 2 bases, 3 bases remained unmatched. The CDR3 runs to 14 residues. The CDR3 spells CSAREGLTQETQYF. The DNA for the CDR3 is TGCAGTGCTAGAGAGGGACTAACTCAAGAGACCCAGTACTTC.

This clonotype was counted ten times or more. This chain joins TRBV5-1 and TRBJ1-1; tentative D call: TRBD1 (5 bases). CDR3 length: 15 residues. The V end lost 7 bases, the J end lost 0 bases, and 16 bases lay between the germline ends. CDR1 SGHRS and CDR2 YFSETQ come from the germline V gene. The DNA of the CDR3 is TGCGCCAGCTCCATTCCGGGGCGAATGAACACTGAAGCTTTCTTT. Protein sequence: CASSIPGRMNTEAFF.

This clonotype was found a few times. The chain joins TRBV12-3 or TRBV12-4 to TRBJ2-2; no clear D. The CDR3 length is 16 residues. V shed 6 bases and J shed 4 bases, with 18 bases lying between them. CDR3 loop: CASSPRTAASTGELFF. Written as DNA, the CDR3 is TGTGCCAGCAGCCCAAGGACGGCTGCGAGCACCGGGGAGCTGTTTTTT.

This clonotype was seen only a few times. The chain joins TRBV4-3 to TRBJ2-5; D is undetermined. Germline V gives CDR1 LGHNA, CDR2 YSLEER. Deletions cut 0 bases from V and 3 bases from J, with 17 bases between. The CDR3 is made up of 17 amino acids. The chain's CDR3 is CASSQEGTQWGKETQYF. The CDR3 DNA is TGCGCCAGCAGCCAAGAAGGAACCCAGTGGGGTAAAGAGACCCAGTACTTC.

The V gene is TRBV7-2, the J gene TRBJ1-4, with TRBD1 matching over 7 bases. The CDR3 sequence is 15 residues long. CDR1 is SGHTA, CDR2 FQGNSA, per germline. The ends lost 5 bases at V and 4 bases at J; junction bases unmatched: 7. For the CDR3, the DNA is TGTGCCAGCAGCCCGAGACAGGGCCATAATGAAAAACTGTTTTTT. Protein: CASSPRQGHNEKLFF. The entire variable domain, with the rest obtained from reference TRBV7-2 and TRBJ1-4, is as follows: GAGVSQSPSNKVTEKGKDVELRCDPISGHTALYWYRQSLGQGLEFLIYFQGNSAPDKSGLPSDRFSAERTGGSVSTLTIQRTQQEDSAVYLCASSPRQGHNEKLFFGSGTQLSVL.

This clonotype turned up a few times. The genes are TRBV7-9 and TRBJ2-5; 10 bases are shared with TRBD2. Germline V gene sequence: CDR1 SEHNR, CDR2 FQNEAQ (reference sequence). The trim removed 6 bases at V and 5 bases at J, leaving 6 bases unmatched. The CDR3 has 14 residues. The CDR3 nucleotides are TGTGCCAGCAGGTACCCTAGCGGGGGCGAGACCCAGTACTTC. The encoded protein is CASRYPSGGETQYF.

The chain links TRBV7-2 to TRBJ1-6; D is uncertain. V lost 8 bases and J 0 bases, leaving 8 bases between the germline ends. The germline V gene encodes CDR1 SGHTA and CDR2 FQGNSA. The CDR3 is 14 amino acids. The CDR3 DNA follows: TGTGCCAGCGGGCGGAGCTCCTATAATTCACCCCTCCACTTT. Encoded protein: CASGRSSYNSPLHF.

The CDR3 loop reads CASTVTATRDNEQFF. The CDR3 DNA follows: TGTGCCAGCACCGTAACAGCGACAAGGGACAATGAGCAGTTCTTC. The V gene is TRBV12-3 or TRBV12-4, the J gene TRBJ2-1; D ambiguous. Trimming shortened V by 7 bases and J by 5 bases, and 18 bases separated the two germline ends. This CDR3 is 15 amino acids long.

This clonotype was detected only a few times. V gene TRBV6-5 combines with J gene TRBJ2-7; D is uncertain. V gave up 2 bases and J gave up 0 bases, with 5 bases separating them. The CDR3 runs 13 residues. In germline, CDR1 is MNHEY, CDR2 SVGAGI. DNA for the CDR3: TGTGCCAGCAGTTACAAGAGCTCCTACGAGCAGTACTTC. Translating gives CASSYKSSYEQYF.

This clonotype appeared a few times. The chain combines TRBV15 with TRBJ1-1; D not resolved. V dropped 0 bases and J dropped 0 bases, with 14 bases sitting between them. CDR3 length: 17 residues. Germline CDR1 and CDR2: LNHNV and YYDKDF (reference sequence). CDR3 region: CATSRDLTGAMNTEAFF. CDR3 in DNA: TGTGCCACCAGCAGAGATTTGACGGGAGCAATGAACACTGAAGCTTTCTTT.

V is TRBV5-6 and J is TRBJ2-1; 9 positions match TRBD2. This CDR3 has 15 amino acids. V dropped 0 bases and J dropped 6; count of bases not matched to a gene: 4. The germline gives CDR1 SGHDT, CDR2 YYEEEE. CDR3 coding DNA: TGTGCCAGCAGCTTGGAAGTGACTAGCGGCAATGAGCAGTTCTTC. Protein: CASSLEVTSGNEQFF.

The rearrangement links TRBV9 to TRBJ2-5, with D tentatively TRBD1 or TRBD2 (5 bases each). The germline V gene has CDR1 SGDLS and CDR2 YYNGEE. With 1 base removed from V and 4 bases from J, the gap between germline ends came to 11 bases. The CDR3 consists of 14 residues. The DNA for the CDR3 is TGTGCCAGCAGCGTAACCGGGGCGTCAGAGACCCAGTACTTC. Encoded protein: CASSVTGASETQYF.

The genes are TRBV3-2 and TRBJ2-1; the table's D call of TRBD1 was not tested on the DNA. TRBV3-2 is recorded as a pseudogene. There are 16 residues in the CDR3. CDR3 sequence (DNA): TGTGCCAGCAGCCACCTACCCCCTCTCGGGTACAATGAGCAGTTCTTC. Its protein product is CASSHLPPLGYNEQFF.